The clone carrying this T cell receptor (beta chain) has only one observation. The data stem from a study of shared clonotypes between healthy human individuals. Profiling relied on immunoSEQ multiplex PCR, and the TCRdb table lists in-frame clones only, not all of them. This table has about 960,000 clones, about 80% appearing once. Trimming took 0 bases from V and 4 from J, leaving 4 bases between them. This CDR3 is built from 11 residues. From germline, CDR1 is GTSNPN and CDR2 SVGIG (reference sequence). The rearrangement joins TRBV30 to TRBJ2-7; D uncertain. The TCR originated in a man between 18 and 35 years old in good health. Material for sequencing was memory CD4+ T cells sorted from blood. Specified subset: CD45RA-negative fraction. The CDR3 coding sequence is TGTGCCTGGAGTGTGGAGTACGAGCAGTACTTC. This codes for CAWSVEYEQYF.